The 10 T cell receptor beta chains in this list originate from one sample, sequenced in a study of Ad26.COV2.S vaccination and SARS-CoV-2 variants. Assay used: immunoSEQ multiplex PCR; TCRdb lists only in-frame clones, some missing. This repertoire shows roughly 500,000 clones, roughly nine tenths found once; its top ten account for approximately 2.5%. Treatment in this sample: over 15 received Ad26.COV2.S at low or high dose, single or two shots; roughly 5 received placebo; per-sample allocation not given. All samples were drawn on day 63, counting from the first vaccine or placebo injection. The source was peripheral blood, collected in a trial of Ad26.COV2.S vaccine versus placebo. These receptors originate from a person aged 18-60 years who received the Ad26.COV2.S COVID-19 vaccine or a placebo.

The chain carries TRBV15 and TRBJ1-2; the D is unclear. V lost 0 bases to trimming and J lost 3 bases, with 11 bases between them. Per the germline V gene, CDR1 is LNHNV and CDR2 is YYDKDF (reference sequence). CDR3 length: 15 residues. The CDR3 DNA sequence: TGTGCCACCAGCAGAGATAAGGACGGACACTATGGCTACACCTTC. Residues: CATSRDKDGHYGYTF.

The chain uses TRBV27 and TRBJ1-1; D may be TRBD1 (5 bases). Between the trimmed V and J ends, which lost 6 bases and 5 bases, there was a span of 7 bases. The CDR3 has 11 amino acids. The V gene's germline CDR1 is MNHEY and CDR2 SMNVEV (reference sequence). The CDR3 sequence is CASSRGTEAFF. The CDR3 DNA is TGTGCCAGCAGCCGGGGGACTGAAGCTTTCTTT.

The chain links TRBV29-1 to TRBJ1-1; unclear D gene. The germline CDR1 and CDR2 sequences are SQVTM and ANQGSEA. The CDR3 runs to 12 residues. The V gene lost 3 bases and the J gene lost 11 bases, with 16 bases spanning the gap. The CDR3 DNA reads TGCAGCGTTGATTTGGTCAGATCCTTCGCTTTCTTT. Amino acids: CSVDLVRSFAFF.

V gene TRBV29-1 combines with J gene TRBJ2-2, with 8 bases that match TRBD2. This CDR3 comprises 16 residues. Germline V gene data show CDR1 as SQVTM and CDR2 as ANQGSEA. Trimming took 1 base from V and 5 from J; bases not matched to a gene: 9. The CDR3 nucleotides are TGCAGCGTTGAAGGGAAAGTAGCGGGGTCAACCGGGGAGCTGTTTTTT. Its protein product is CSVEGKVAGSTGELFF.

The rearrangement uses TRBV19 and TRBJ2-3; 7 bases are shared with TRBD2. Unmatched junction bases numbered 4, after V lost 2 bases and J lost 2 bases. This CDR3 contains 15 residues. Germline CDR1 reads LNHDA; CDR2 reads SQIVND (reference sequence). The CDR3 DNA follows: TGTGCCAGTAGTATATGGAGCGGGGTCACAGATACGCAGTATTTT. Protein product: CASSIWSGVTDTQYF.

In nucleotides, the CDR3 is TGTGCCAGCAGTTATTCTCCCCAGGGGTCCTACGAGCAGTACTTC. Its protein is CASSYSPQGSYEQYF. This chain joins TRBV28 and TRBJ2-7; D possibly corresponds to TRBD1 (6 bases). The germline gives CDR1 MDHEN, CDR2 SYDVKM. The CDR3 runs 15 residues. The V end was cut by 4 bases, the J end by 1 base, with 14 bases between.

The chain joins TRBV9 to TRBJ2-7, with TRBD2 matching 8 bases. This CDR3 is built from 18 residues. Germline trimming cut 3 bases from V and 2 bases from J; bases unmatched to any gene: 16. Germline-derived CDR1 and CDR2 are SGDLS and YYNGEE. CDR3 sequence (DNA): TGTGCCAGCAGCGGACGGGGGGGGCAAGATTCTAATACCTACGAGCAGTACTTC. This encodes CASSGRGGQDSNTYEQYF.

This clone was seen only once. The CDR3 DNA reads as TGTGCCAGCAGCCCAGCGAGATCCTATGGCTACACCTTC. Translation gives CASSPARSYGYTF. This sequence joins TRBV7-2 and TRBJ1-2; D gene uncertain. Trimming took 5 bases from V and 4 from J, leaving 11 bases between them. From germline, CDR1 is SGHTA and CDR2 FQGNSA. CDR3 length: 13 residues.

The rearrangement joins TRBV4-1 to TRBJ2-5; TRBD2 is a possible D gene (7 bases). The CDR3 runs to 17 residues. The germline V gene encodes CDR1 MGHRA and CDR2 YSYEKL. V was trimmed by 0 bases and J by 2 bases, leaving 16 bases between them. CDR3 region: CASSQDRVQGGQETQYF. Written as DNA, the CDR3 is TGCGCCAGCAGCCAAGATCGAGTACAGGGAGGGCAAGAGACCCAGTACTTC.

This chain joins TRBV18 and TRBJ1-5; the D is unclear. The CDR3 totals 15 residues. From germline, CDR1 is KGHSH and CDR2 LQKENI. The germline V and J ends were trimmed by 6 bases and 2 bases, with 14 bases remaining between them. The CDR3 DNA reads TGTGCCAGCTCCCCCCAGGTAGGCGGCAATCAGCCCCAGCATTTT. Translating it yields CASSPQVGGNQPQHF.